Included here is one T cell receptor beta chain sequence, with context. Its antigen is undetermined. The sample belongs to a study of cytotoxic CD8 clonotypes in ibrutinib-treated CLL. For the study at large: Included were 11 to 12 relapsed/refractory and approximately 15 treatment-naive patients, of whom about 18 were IGHV unmutated. Responses comprised approximately 25 partial and 2 complete; at median approximately six years, approximately 15 remained remitted and roughly 12 progressed.

The intended depth for sequencing was 1 in 200,000 to 1 in 1 million T cells. Produced via immunoSEQ multiplex PCR; TCRdb's table is partial and in-frame only. This sample has about 120,000 clones, with approximately 85% found just once. Whole-study results and caveats: Clonality correlated strongly with circulating CD8+ T cells and exceeded age-matched healthy donors at baseline.

The sample consisted of PBMCs, taken after 24 months of ibrutinib treatment. The receptor's source is a human donor with chronic lymphocytic leukemia.

The CDR3 sequence: CASSTGTGGGNTEAFF. In nucleotides, the CDR3 is TGTGCCAGCTCAACCGGGACAGGGGGCGGGAACACTGAAGCTTTCTTT. The J gene is TRBJ1-1, the V gene TRBV18; 12 positions agree with TRBD1. V was pared by 5 bases and J by 1 base, with 5 bases of the junction left unmatched. Germline CDR1 and CDR2: KGHSH and LQKENI. The CDR3 length is 16 residues.